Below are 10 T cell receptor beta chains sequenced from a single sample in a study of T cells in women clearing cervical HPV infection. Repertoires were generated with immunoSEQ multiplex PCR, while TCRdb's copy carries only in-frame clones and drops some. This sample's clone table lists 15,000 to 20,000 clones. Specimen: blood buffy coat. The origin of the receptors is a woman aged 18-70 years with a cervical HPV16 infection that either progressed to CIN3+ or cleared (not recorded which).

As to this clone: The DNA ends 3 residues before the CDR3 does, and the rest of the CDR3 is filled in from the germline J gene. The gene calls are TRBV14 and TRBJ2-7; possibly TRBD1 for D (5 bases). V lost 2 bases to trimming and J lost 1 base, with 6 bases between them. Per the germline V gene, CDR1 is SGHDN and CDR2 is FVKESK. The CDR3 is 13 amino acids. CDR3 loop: CASSQQGSYEQYF. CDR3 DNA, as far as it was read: TGTGCCAGCAGCCAACAGGGATCCTACGAG.

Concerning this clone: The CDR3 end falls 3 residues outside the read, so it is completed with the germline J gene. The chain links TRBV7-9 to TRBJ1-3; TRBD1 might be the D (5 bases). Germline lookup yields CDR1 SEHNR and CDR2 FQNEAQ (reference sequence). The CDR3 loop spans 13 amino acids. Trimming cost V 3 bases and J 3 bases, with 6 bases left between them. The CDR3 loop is CASSFDSGNTIYF. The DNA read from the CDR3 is TGTGCCAGCAGCTTTGACAGTGGAAACACC. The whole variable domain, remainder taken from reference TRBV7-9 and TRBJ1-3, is DTGVSQNPRHKITKRGQNVTFRCDPISEHNRLYWYRQTLGQGPEFLTYFQNEAQLEKSRLLSDRFSAERPKGSFSTLEIQRTEQGDSAMYLCASSFDSGNTIYFGEGSWLTVV.

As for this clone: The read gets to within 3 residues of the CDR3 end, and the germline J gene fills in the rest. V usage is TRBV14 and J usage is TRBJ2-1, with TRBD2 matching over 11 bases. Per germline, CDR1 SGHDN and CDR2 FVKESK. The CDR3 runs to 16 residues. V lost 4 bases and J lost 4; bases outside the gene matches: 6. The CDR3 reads CASSLFGTSGYNEQFF. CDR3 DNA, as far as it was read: TGTGCCAGCAGCCTCTTCGGGACTAGCGGATACAATGAG.

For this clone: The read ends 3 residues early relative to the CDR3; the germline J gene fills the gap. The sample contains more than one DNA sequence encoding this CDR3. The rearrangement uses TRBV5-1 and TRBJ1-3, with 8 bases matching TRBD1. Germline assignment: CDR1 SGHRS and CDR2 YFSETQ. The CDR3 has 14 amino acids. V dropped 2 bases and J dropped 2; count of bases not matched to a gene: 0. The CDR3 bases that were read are TGCGCCAGCAGCTTACAGGGGGCTGGAAACACC. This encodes CASSLQGAGNT. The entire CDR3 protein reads CASSLQGAGNTIYF.

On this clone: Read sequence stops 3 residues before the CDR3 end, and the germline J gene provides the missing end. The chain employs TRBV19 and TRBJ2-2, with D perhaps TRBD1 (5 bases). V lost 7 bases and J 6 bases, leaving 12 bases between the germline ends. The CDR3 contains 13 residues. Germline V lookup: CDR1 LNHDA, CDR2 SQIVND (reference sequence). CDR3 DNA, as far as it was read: TGTGCCAGTACCAGACAGTGGCCCGGGGAG. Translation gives CASTRQWPGE. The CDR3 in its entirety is CASTRQWPGELFF.

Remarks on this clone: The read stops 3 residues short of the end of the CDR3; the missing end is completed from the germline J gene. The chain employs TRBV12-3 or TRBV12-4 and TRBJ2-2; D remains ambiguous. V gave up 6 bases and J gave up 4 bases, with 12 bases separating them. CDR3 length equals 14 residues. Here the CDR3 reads CASRDKVGTGELFF. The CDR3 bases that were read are TGTGCCAGCAGAGACAAGGTGGGCACCGGGGAG.

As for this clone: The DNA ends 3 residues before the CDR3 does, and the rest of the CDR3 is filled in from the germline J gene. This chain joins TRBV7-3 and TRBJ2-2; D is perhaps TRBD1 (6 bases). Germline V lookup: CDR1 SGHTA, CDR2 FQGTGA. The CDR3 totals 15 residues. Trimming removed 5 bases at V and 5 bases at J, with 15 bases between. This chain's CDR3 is CASSPGHLGTGELFF. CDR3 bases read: TGTGCCAGCAGCCCGGGACACCTCGGGACCGGGGAG.

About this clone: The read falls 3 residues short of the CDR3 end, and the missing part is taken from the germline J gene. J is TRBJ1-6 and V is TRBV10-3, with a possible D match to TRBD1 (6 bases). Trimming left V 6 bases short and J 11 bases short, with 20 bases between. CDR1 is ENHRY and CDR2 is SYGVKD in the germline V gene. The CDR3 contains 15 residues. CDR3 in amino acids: CAISKGQSYGTPLHF. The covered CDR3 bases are TGTGCCATCAGCAAAGGACAGTCATATGGGACACCC.

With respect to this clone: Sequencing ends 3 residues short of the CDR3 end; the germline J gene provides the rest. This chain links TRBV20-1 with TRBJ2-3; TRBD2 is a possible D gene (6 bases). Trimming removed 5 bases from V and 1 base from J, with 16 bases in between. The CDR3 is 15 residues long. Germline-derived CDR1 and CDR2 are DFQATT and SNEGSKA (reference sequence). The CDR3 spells CSAPNRASGTDTQYF. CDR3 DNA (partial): TGCAGTGCTCCTAACCGAGCTAGCGGCACAGATACG.

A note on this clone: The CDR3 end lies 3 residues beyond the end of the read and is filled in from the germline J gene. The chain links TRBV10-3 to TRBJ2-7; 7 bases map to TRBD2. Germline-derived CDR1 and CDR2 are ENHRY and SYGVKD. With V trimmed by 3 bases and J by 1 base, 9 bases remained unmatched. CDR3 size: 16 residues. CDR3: CAISDPGREKSYEQYF. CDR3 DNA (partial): TGTGCCATCAGTGATCCGGGGAGGGAGAAGTCCTACGAG.